Presented here are 20 T cell receptor beta chains from one specimen sequenced in a study of regulatory T cells in long-lasting Graves disease. Time point in this sample: newly diagnosed GD, antithyroid drugs for less than 3 months. TCR sequences were obtained from RNA taken from PBMCs. The TCR beta library used iRepertoire HTBI primers with Arm-PCR amplification of CDR3. Each CDR3 protein gets one entry after TCRdb re-called the multiplex PCR reads with MiXCR. The data show over 450,000 distinct CDR3 sequences, about 11% seen once. This same sample was also part of a study on T cells in Graves' hyperthyroidism and ophthalmopathy.

The sequences come from peripheral blood mononuclear cells (PBMCs), collected at new diagnosis, from a patient treated with antithyroid drugs. The receptors here all came from a woman in her thirties with Graves disease.

V gene TRBV16 combines with J gene TRBJ1-6; D may be TRBD1 (5 bases). The length of the CDR3 is 16 residues. The ends were cut back, 4 bases at V and 9 bases at J, with 19 bases in the middle. The germline V gene has CDR1 KGHSY and CDR2 FQNENV. For the CDR3, the DNA is TGTGCCAGCAGCCGAAGACAGCCCCAGAGGAGTTCACCCCTCCACTTT. Amino acid sequence: CASSRRQPQRSSPLHF.

This clonotype came up many times. This rearrangement joins TRBV27 to TRBJ1-5; the D is unclear. The germline CDR1 and CDR2 sequences are MNHEY and SMNVEV (reference sequence). The CDR3 contains 14 residues. V lost 4 bases and J 6 bases, leaving 13 bases between the germline ends. CDR3 DNA: TGTGCCAGCAGTTACTTGGGAGGGAGTCAGCCCCAGCATTTT. It yields the protein CASSYLGGSQPQHF.

The chain's CDR3 is CASSRRVYEQYF. CDR3 sequence (DNA): TGTGCCAGCAGCCGCAGGGTTTACGAGCAGTACTTC. The rearrangement links TRBV6-1 to TRBJ2-7, with D possibly matching TRBD1 (5 bases). There are 12 residues in the CDR3. Germline V gene lookup returns CDR1 MNHNS and CDR2 SASEGT. V shed 6 bases and J shed 4 bases, with 10 bases lying between them.

This clonotype was detected a few times. The CDR3 DNA follows: TGTGCCAGCAGCCCTTTCAGGGTTGTCACTGAAGCTTTCTTT. Protein sequence: CASSPFRVVTEAFF. The chain uses TRBV3-1 and TRBJ1-1, with D maybe TRBD1 (5 bases). The V end lost 4 bases, the J end lost 4 bases, and 13 bases lay between the germline ends. This CDR3 is 14 amino acids long. Germline values: CDR1 LGHDT, CDR2 YNNKEL (reference sequence).

Many counts were recorded for this clonotype. The chain recombines TRBV19 with TRBJ2-2; tentative D call: TRBD2 (5 bases). V was pared by 5 bases and J by 0 bases, with 7 bases between. Looked up from germline, CDR1 is LNHDA and CDR2 is SQIVND (reference sequence). This CDR3 has 14 amino acids. The CDR3 DNA is TGTGCCAGTAGTGGGCGGGCGAACACCGGGGAGCTGTTTTTT. Its translation: CASSGRANTGELFF.

This clonotype was observed at least ten times. The rearrangement uses TRBV6-1 and TRBJ1-2; D might be TRBD1 (5 bases). With 6 bases removed from V and 5 bases from J, the gap between germline ends came to 10 bases. The CDR3 runs 12 residues. The germline V gene has CDR1 MNHNS and CDR2 SASEGT. DNA of the CDR3: TGTGCCAGCAGCCAGGGCATTTATGGCTACACCTTC. Translating gives CASSQGIYGYTF.

The sample holds many counts of this clonotype. The chain combines TRBV18 with TRBJ2-1; 7 bases match TRBD1. V dropped 0 bases and J dropped 1; count of bases not matched to a gene: 3. CDR1 is KGHSH and CDR2 is LQKENI in the germline V gene. The CDR3 covers 16 residues. The CDR3, as DNA: TGTGCCAGCTCACCACCTTACAGGGGATCCTACAATGAGCAGTTCTTC. Its protein product is CASSPPYRGSYNEQFF. The variable domain in full, with the rest retrieved from reference TRBV18 and TRBJ2-1, is NAGVMQNPRHLVRRRGQEARLRCSPMKGHSHVYWYRQLPEEGLKFMVYLQKENIIDESGMPKERFSAEFPKEGPSILRIQQVVRGDSAAYFCASSPPYRGSYNEQFFGPGTRLTVL.

With regard to this clonotype: A read error is possible here, since a much larger clone lies one base away. The chain has TRBV11-3 and TRBJ2-1; TRBD1 matches 8 bases. Near its end, the DNA agrees better with TRBJ2-3, so the J call may be wrong. The germline V gene has CDR1 SGHNT and CDR2 YENEEA. This CDR3 spans 15 amino acids. The chain's CDR3 is CASSEGTGGPGTQYF. As DNA, the CDR3 is TGTGCCAGCAGCGAAGGGACAGGAGGACCAGGTACGCAGTATTTT.

In its sample, this clonotype was seen once. The V gene is TRBV5-6, the J gene TRBJ2-4; 9 bases agree with TRBD1. V was clipped by 4 bases and J by 5 bases; unmatched bases: 10. CDR3 length: 16 residues. CDR1 SGHDT and CDR2 YYEEEE come from the germline V gene. CDR3 loop: CASSAPTGGPQNIQYF. CDR3 DNA: TGTGCCAGCAGCGCACCGACAGGGGGTCCCCAAAACATTCAGTACTTC.

This clonotype was seen repeatedly, ten times or more. This chain links TRBV18 with TRBJ1-1; D not certain. The V and J ends lost 3 bases and 1 base respectively, with 18 bases between them. The CDR3 has 17 amino acids. CDR1 and CDR2 from the germline V gene are KGHSH and LQKENI. CDR3 coding DNA: TGTGCCAGCTCACCTACTAATTGGGTGTTGGGGAACACTGAAGCTTTCTTT. It codes for CASSPTNWVLGNTEAFF.

The table lists this clonotype with many counts. The chain has TRBV20-1 and TRBJ1-3; D perhaps matches TRBD1 (6 bases). This CDR3 comprises 14 residues. V was trimmed by 6 bases and J by 0 bases, leaving 12 bases between them. CDR1 is DFQATT, CDR2 SNEGSKA, per germline (reference sequence). The CDR3 bases are TGCAGTGCGGTGGGGGGCCCCTCTGGAAACACCATATATTTT. Its translation is CSAVGGPSGNTIYF.

This clonotype was observed at least ten times. The V gene is TRBV28, the J gene TRBJ2-1; 8 bases match TRBD2. V trimming: 6 bases; J trimming: 13 bases; junction bases outside the gene matches: 8. Germline loops: CDR1 MDHEN, CDR2 SYDVKM. The CDR3 is 12 amino acids. As DNA, the CDR3 is TGTGCCAGCAGGACACTAGCGGCGTTACAGTTCTTC. It specifies CASRTLAALQFF.

This clonotype was counted at least ten times. V usage is TRBV2 and J usage is TRBJ1-3; D is possibly TRBD1 (6 bases). Germline CDR1 is SNHLY and CDR2 is FYNNEI. CDR3 length equals 16 residues. Trimming shortened V by 6 bases and J by 4 bases, and 19 bases separated the two germline ends. CDR3 protein: CASRVQGRLSGNTIYF. In DNA, the CDR3 is TGTGCCAGCAGGGTACAGGGAAGGCTCTCCGGAAACACCATATATTTT.

This clonotype occurred many times. The chain carries TRBV4-1 and TRBJ2-7; no definite D call. The V gene lost 2 bases and the J gene lost 5 bases, with 13 bases spanning the gap. The CDR3 has 14 amino acids. Germline V CDR1 and CDR2: MGHRA, YSYEKL. The CDR3 region is CASSQKDRWDEQYF. The CDR3 nucleotides read TGCGCCAGCAGCCAAAAGGATCGATGGGACGAGCAGTACTTC.

The chain uses TRBV5-1 and TRBJ1-5, with D hard to call. The germline V gene encodes CDR1 SGHRS and CDR2 YFSETQ. The V end was cut by 2 bases, the J end by 6 bases, with 12 bases between. This CDR3 spans 14 amino acids. CDR3 DNA sequence: TGCGCCAGCAGCTTCCCCGAGGGCGGTCAGCCCCAGCATTTT. This gives the protein CASSFPEGGQPQHF.

This clonotype has only a few counts. A much larger clone lies a single base off, so this may be a read error. This chain uses TRBV20-1 with TRBJ2-5, with unresolved D. CDR3 length: 14 amino acids. Germline V gene sequence: CDR1 DFQATT, CDR2 SNEGSKA (reference sequence). Trimming shortened V by 1 base and J by 3 bases, and 12 bases separated the two germline ends. CDR3 region: CSARVSLEKETQYF. The DNA of the CDR3 is TGCAGTGCTAGAGTTAGCCTGGAGAAAGAGACCCAGTACTTC.

This clonotype was seen a handful of times. This may be a read error: a much more frequent sequence differs by one nucleotide. The CDR3 does not end in the conserved phenylalanine or tryptophan, so this is likely a read error. The chain employs TRBV2 and TRBJ2-1; the D is unclear. Germline V gene data show CDR1 as SNHLY and CDR2 as FYNNEI. The V end was cut by 3 bases, the J end by 4 bases, with 10 bases between. This CDR3 has 14 residues. In nucleotides, the CDR3 is TGTGCCAGCAGTGATCTGACTTCATACAATGAGCAGTTCCTC. It translates to CASSDLTSYNEQFL.

This clonotype was observed many times. The chain carries TRBV20-1 and TRBJ2-1; 8 bases map to TRBD2. In germline, CDR1 is DFQATT, CDR2 SNEGSKA (reference sequence). The length of the CDR3 is 14 residues. V dropped 0 bases and J dropped 6; count of bases not matched to a gene: 4. CDR3 coding DNA: TGCAGTGCTAGAGACCTAGCGGGCTTCAATGAGCAGTTCTTC. Translating it yields CSARDLAGFNEQFF.

This clonotype was seen only a few times. The chain uses TRBV7-9 and TRBJ2-2, with 12 bases identical to TRBD2. This CDR3 spans 15 amino acids. Germline assignment: CDR1 SEHNR and CDR2 FQNEAQ (reference sequence). The junction had 5 bases not matched to a gene; V was cut back by 7 bases and J by 5 bases. CDR3 region: CASTGLAGLTGELFF. The CDR3 DNA reads TGTGCCAGCACCGGACTAGCGGGATTGACCGGGGAGCTGTTTTTT.

This clonotype was seen a few times. The V and J genes are TRBV4-2 and TRBJ2-1; D remains unclear. Germline V CDR1 and CDR2: LGHNA, YNFKEQ. The CDR3 consists of 13 residues. V lost 2 bases and J lost 8, with 10 bases in between. The CDR3 sequence is CASSQQPRDEQFF. The CDR3 bases are TGTGCCAGCAGCCAACAGCCTCGGGATGAGCAGTTCTTC.